Here is one TCR beta chain with its context. No antigen is known for it. Trimming pared 6 bases from V and 2 bases from J, leaving 14 bases between. The CDR3 is made up of 14 amino acids. CDR1 SQVTM and CDR2 ANQGSEA come from the germline V gene. These data are taken from a study of molecular identifiers for immune sequencing clone quantification. Preparation of the bulk TCR libraries relied on previously described methods and listed TCR primers. TCRdb re-called the PCR reads through MiXCR, storing one row per CDR3 protein. The table lists under 350,000 distinct CDR3 sequences, roughly 23% of them singletons. Study-level points and caveats: For effector cells, clones above 20 RNA copies held over 98% of molecules; for naive cells, under 1%.

This chain uses TRBV29-1 with TRBJ2-1; D remains unclear. The sequence came from a human donor in good health. Some libraries in this study had Jurkat cell RNA spiked in. Sequencing used naive CD8+ T cells from blood, with Jurkat cell RNA spiked in. The subset is: FACS-sorted CD8+CD4-CCR7+CD45RA+ naive T cells. The chain's CDR3 is CSVLTAQAYNEQFF. CDR3 in DNA: TGCAGCGTCCTCACGGCCCAGGCCTACAATGAGCAGTTCTTC.